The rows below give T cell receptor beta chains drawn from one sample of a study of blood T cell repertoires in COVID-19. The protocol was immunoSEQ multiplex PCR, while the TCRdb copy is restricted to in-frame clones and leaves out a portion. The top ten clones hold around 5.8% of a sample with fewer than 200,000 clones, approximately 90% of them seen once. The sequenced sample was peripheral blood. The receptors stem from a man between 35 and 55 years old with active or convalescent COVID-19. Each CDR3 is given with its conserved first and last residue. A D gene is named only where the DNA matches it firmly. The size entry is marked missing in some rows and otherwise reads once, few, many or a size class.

cdr3_nt: TGTGCCAGCAGCTTCCACCGGGACACGACGTGGCATAGCAATCAGCCCCAGCATTTT
cdr3_aa: CASSFHRDTTWHSNQPQHF
v_call: TRBV5-8
d_call: NA
clone_size: NA
j_call: TRBJ1-5

cdr3_nt: TGTGCCAGCAGCTTCGGTACCCCAGCGGGTATTAACTATGGCTACACCTTC
cdr3_aa: CASSFGTPAGINYGYTF
v_call: TRBV7-2
d_call: NA
clone_size: few
j_call: TRBJ1-2

cdr3_nt: TGTGCCTGGAGTGGCTTATACCAGCAGCGCGGGAGTTTGGCAGATACGCAGTATTTT
cdr3_aa: CAWSGLYQQRGSLADTQYF
v_call: TRBV30
d_call: TRBD2
clone_size: NA
j_call: TRBJ2-3

cdr3_nt: TGTGCCTGGAGTGTAGGGGGGGCCAATCAGCCCCAGCATTTT
cdr3_aa: CAWSVGGANQPQHF
v_call: TRBV30
d_call: NA
clone_size: NA
j_call: TRBJ1-5

cdr3_nt: TGTGCCAGCAGTTACCCACCGGGACAAGGCTTGGACACCATATATTTT
cdr3_aa: CASSYPPGQGLDTIYF
v_call: TRBV6-6
d_call: NA
clone_size: NA
j_call: TRBJ1-3

cdr3_nt: TGTGCCAGCAGAATCGACAGGGGGGTCAACGAGCAGTACTTC
cdr3_aa: CASRIDRGVNEQYF
v_call: TRBV28
d_call: TRBD1
clone_size: NA
j_call: TRBJ2-7

cdr3_nt: TGTGCCAGCGGGGGACAGGGGGCTCGGGAGACCCAGTACTTC
cdr3_aa: CASGGQGARETQYF
v_call: TRBV7-2
d_call: TRBD1
clone_size: NA
j_call: TRBJ2-5

cdr3_nt: TGCGCCAGCAGATCCCCCGACAGGAAGGCTCTAGAAGCTTTCTTT
cdr3_aa: CASRSPDRKALEAFF
v_call: TRBV5-1
d_call: NA
clone_size: NA
j_call: TRBJ1-1

cdr3_nt: TGTGCCAGCAGCTTGTCAACAGGGGCGGGCGGGGCCAACGTCCTGACTTTC
cdr3_aa: CASSLSTGAGGANVLTF
v_call: TRBV5-6
d_call: TRBD1
clone_size: NA
j_call: TRBJ2-6

cdr3_nt: TGTGCCAGCAGTTCCTGGACAAGCCCGAACACCGGGGAGCTGTTTTTT
cdr3_aa: CASSSWTSPNTGELFF
v_call: TRBV2
d_call: NA
clone_size: NA
j_call: TRBJ2-2

cdr3_nt: TGTGCTAGCAGTTATGCGACAGGGGTAGGGGAGCTGTTTTTT
cdr3_aa: CASSYATGVGELFF
v_call: TRBV6-5
d_call: TRBD1
clone_size: NA
j_call: TRBJ2-2

cdr3_nt: TGTGCCAGCACCCTCAGAGGGGGCGGAGGCTCCTACAATGAGCAGTTCTTC
cdr3_aa: CASTLRGGGGSYNEQFF
v_call: TRBV7-6
d_call: TRBD1
clone_size: NA
j_call: TRBJ2-1

cdr3_nt: TGTGCCAGCAGCTTAGCAGGGGCGATTGGTCAGCCCCAGCATTTT
cdr3_aa: CASSLAGAIGQPQHF
v_call: TRBV7-2
d_call: NA
clone_size: NA
j_call: TRBJ1-5

cdr3_nt: TGTGCCAGTAGTCTGGACTCTCTTGTGACCCAGCATTTT
cdr3_aa: CASSLDSLVTQHF
v_call: TRBV19
d_call: NA
clone_size: NA
j_call: TRBJ1-5

cdr3_nt: TGCGCCAGCAGCCCCGGGACTCAGAACACCGGGGAGCTGTTTTTT
cdr3_aa: CASSPGTQNTGELFF
v_call: TRBV5-1
d_call: NA
clone_size: NA
j_call: TRBJ2-2

cdr3_nt: TGTGCCAGCAGCCTCACAGATACGCAGTATTTT
cdr3_aa: CASSLTDTQYF
v_call: TRBV5-4
d_call: NA
clone_size: NA
j_call: TRBJ2-3

cdr3_nt: TGCGCCAGCAGCCAACCCTGGGGGGAGAGGGTCTACGAGCAGTACTTC
cdr3_aa: CASSQPWGERVYEQYF
v_call: TRBV4-1
d_call: NA
clone_size: NA
j_call: TRBJ2-7

cdr3_nt: TGTGCCAGTAGTAATAGCGGGGGGCTCTACAATGAGCAGTTCTTC
cdr3_aa: CASSNSGGLYNEQFF
v_call: TRBV19
d_call: TRBD2
clone_size: NA
j_call: TRBJ2-1